This T cell receptor beta chain was captured in a study of cytotoxic CD8 clonotypes in ibrutinib-treated CLL. The overall study: There were roughly 12 relapsed/refractory patients and about 15 treatment-naive patients, and some 18 were IGHV unmutated. After a median of about six years, about 14 patients stayed remitted and approximately twelve progressed; responses had been partial in roughly 25 and complete in 2. Findings of the study overall: Public clonotypes (which were uncommon) either contracted or remained stable on treatment. Clonality measured at baseline exceeded age-matched healthy donors, tracking circulating CD8+ T-cell counts.

Using immunoSEQ multiplex PCR, the repertoire was profiled, and TCRdb retains in-frame clones only, with some absent. This sample has 110,000 to 150,000 clones, with 85% to 95% found just once. Comments on this clone: No antigen is known for it.

Deletions cut 3 bases from V and 4 bases from J, with 13 bases between. CDR3 length equals 14 residues. Germline CDR1 reads GTSNPN; CDR2 reads SVGIG (reference sequence). The genes are TRBV30 and TRBJ1-3, with a possible D match to TRBD1 (6 bases). The receptor comes from a human donor with chronic lymphocytic leukemia. The sample was PBMCs, taken after 12 months of ibrutinib treatment. DNA for the CDR3: TGTGCCTGGAGCGGGGGGGCGCACGGAAACACCATATATTTT. This codes for CAWSGGAHGNTIYF.